Following are 3 T cell receptor beta chains from one sample sequenced in a study of T cells expressing NK-cell markers. TCRdb re-called the 5' RACE reads; one entry per CDR3 protein, DNA not given. The sample totals 500,000 to 700,000 distinct CDR3 sequences. Input material: blood T cells: a sorted CD56 or NKG2C T cell subset, CD4+ or CD8+ T cells, or bulk PBMC T cells (not recorded which). The origin of the receptors is a man younger than 30 in good health.

CDR3: CASSLAGISGTTETQYF. The gene calls are TRBV5-1 and TRBJ2-5; TCRdb's D call of TRBD2 is untestable without DNA. Germline V gives CDR1 SGHRS, CDR2 YFSETQ. There are 17 residues in the CDR3.

J is TRBJ1-3 and V is TRBV12-3 or TRBV12-4. CDR3 size: 15 residues. CDR3 sequence reads: CASSENTRPGNTIYF.

V and J are TRBV7-2 and TRBJ2-2; lacking DNA, the TRBD1 call made by TCRdb goes unchecked. The CDR3 runs 13 residues. Germline assignment: CDR1 SGHTA and CDR2 FQGNSA. This chain's CDR3 is CASSQRQAGELFF.